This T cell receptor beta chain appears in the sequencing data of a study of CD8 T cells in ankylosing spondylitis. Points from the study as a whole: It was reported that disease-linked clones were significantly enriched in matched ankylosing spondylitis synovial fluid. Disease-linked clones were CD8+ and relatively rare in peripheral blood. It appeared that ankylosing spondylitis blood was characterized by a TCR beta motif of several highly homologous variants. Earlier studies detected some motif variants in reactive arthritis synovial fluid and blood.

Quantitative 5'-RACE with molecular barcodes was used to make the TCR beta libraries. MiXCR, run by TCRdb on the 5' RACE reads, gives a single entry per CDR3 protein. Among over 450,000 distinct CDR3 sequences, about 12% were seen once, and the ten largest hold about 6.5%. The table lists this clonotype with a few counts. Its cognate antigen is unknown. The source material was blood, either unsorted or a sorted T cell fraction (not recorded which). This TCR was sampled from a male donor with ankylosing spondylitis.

CDR3 region: CASSWHRDEQYF. CDR3 bases: TGTGCCAGCAGCTGGCACAGGGACGAGCAGTACTTC. V gene TRBV5-6 combines with J gene TRBJ2-7, with D perhaps TRBD1 (6 bases). This CDR3 contains 12 residues. Deletions cut 3 bases from V and 5 bases from J, with 9 bases between. CDR1 is SGHDT and CDR2 is YYEEEE in the germline V gene.